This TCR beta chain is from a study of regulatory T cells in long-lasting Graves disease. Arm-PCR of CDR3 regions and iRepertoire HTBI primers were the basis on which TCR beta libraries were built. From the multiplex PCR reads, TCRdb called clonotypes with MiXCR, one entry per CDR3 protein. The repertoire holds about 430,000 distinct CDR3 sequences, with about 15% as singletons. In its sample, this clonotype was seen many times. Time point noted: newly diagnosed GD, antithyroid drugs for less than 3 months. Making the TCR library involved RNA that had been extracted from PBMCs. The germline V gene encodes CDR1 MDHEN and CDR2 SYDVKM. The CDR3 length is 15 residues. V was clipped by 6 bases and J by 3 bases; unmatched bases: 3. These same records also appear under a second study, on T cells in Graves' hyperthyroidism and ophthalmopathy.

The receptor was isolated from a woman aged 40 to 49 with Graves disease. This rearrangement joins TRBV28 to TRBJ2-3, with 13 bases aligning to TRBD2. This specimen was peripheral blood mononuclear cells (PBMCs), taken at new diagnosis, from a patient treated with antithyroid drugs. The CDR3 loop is CASSLLAGGTDTQYF. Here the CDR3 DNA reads TGTGCCAGCAGCCTACTAGCGGGAGGGACAGATACGCAGTATTTT.